This T cell receptor (beta chain) was identified in a study of cytomegalovirus exposure and HLA in healthy donors. Both 60 Vbeta primers and 13 Jbeta primers went into the PCR. Repertoires were generated with immunoSEQ multiplex PCR, while TCRdb's copy carries only in-frame clones and drops some. This sample has roughly 100,000 clones; 60% to 80% occur once, and the top ten carry approximately 3.7%. This clone was observed once. Germline values: CDR1 MDHEN, CDR2 SYDVKM. Trimming shortened V by 1 base and J by 4 bases, and 10 bases separated the two germline ends. This CDR3 spans 14 amino acids. This TCR derives from a man aged 50 to 60 in good health and CMV-seropositive. The sequenced sample was PBMCs. The rearrangement links TRBV28 to TRBJ1-2; D possibly corresponds to TRBD1 (5 bases). The CDR3 DNA sequence: TGTGCCAGCAGTTTATCGACAGAATTCTATGGCTACACCTTC. This gives the protein CASSLSTEFYGYTF.